This TCR beta chain was retrieved from a study of blood T cell repertoires in COVID-19. Some clones are missing from TCRdb's copy, which holds only in-frame ones; the method was immunoSEQ multiplex PCR. The data contain about 260,000 clones, about nine tenths of them singletons. The V gene end was trimmed by 1 base and the J gene end by 2 bases; junction bases not matched to a gene: 7. The CDR3 consists of 18 residues. The germline gives CDR1 SGHAT, CDR2 FQNNGV. The chain employs TRBV11-2 and TRBJ2-3, with 12 nucleotides matching TRBD2. The sequence was obtained from a man in his fifties or sixties who had recovered from COVID-19. The sequenced material came from peripheral blood. CDR3 sequence reads: CASSLVGASGGATDTQYF. CDR3 bases: TGTGCCAGCAGCTTAGTAGGGGCTAGCGGGGGGGCCACAGATACGCAGTATTTT. Full variable domain (remainder filled in from reference TRBV11-2 and TRBJ2-3): EAGVAQSPRYKIIEKRQSVAFWCNPISGHATLYWYQQILGQGPKLLIQFQNNGVVDDSQLPKDRFSAERLKGVDSTLKIQPAKLEDSAVYLCASSLVGASGGATDTQYFGPGTRLTVL.